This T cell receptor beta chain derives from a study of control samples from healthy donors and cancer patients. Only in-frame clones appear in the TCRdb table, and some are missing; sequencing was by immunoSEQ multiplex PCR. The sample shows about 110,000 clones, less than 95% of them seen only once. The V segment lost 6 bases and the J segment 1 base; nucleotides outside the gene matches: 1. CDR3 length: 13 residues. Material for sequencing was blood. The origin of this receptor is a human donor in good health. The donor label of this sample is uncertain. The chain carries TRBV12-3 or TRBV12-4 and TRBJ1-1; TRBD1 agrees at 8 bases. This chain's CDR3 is CASSQGANTEAFF. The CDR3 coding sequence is TGTGCCAGCAGCCAGGGGGCGAACACTGAAGCTTTCTTT.